These 21 T cell receptor beta chains originate from one sample sequenced in a study of beta chain features in type 1 diabetes. Reverse transcription of all isolated RNA meant that expressed TCRB transcripts were sequenced. This table comes from immunoSEQ multiplex PCR, and its TCRdb copy is limited to in-frame clones, with some not included. The sample has about 130,000 clones, around a tenth seen once. The sequencing input was central memory CD4+ T cells from blood. The source of these receptors is a man younger than 30 in good health.

This clone was counted a few times. The rearrangement joins TRBV4-3 to TRBJ2-3, with TRBD1 as a possible D gene (5 bases). With 4 bases removed from V and 4 bases from J, the gap between germline ends came to 15 bases. This CDR3 region has 15 residues. Germline-derived CDR1 and CDR2 are LGHNA and YSLEER. The CDR3 bases are TGCGCCAGCAGCCTCCGCCCAGGGTCCCCAGATACGCAGTATTTT. This encodes CASSLRPGSPDTQYF.

The chain couples TRBV6-5 to TRBJ2-2; a possible D gene is TRBD2 (6 bases). The V end was cut by 0 bases, the J end by 4 bases, with 6 bases between. Germline V gene lookup returns CDR1 MNHEY and CDR2 SVGAGI. The CDR3 totals 14 residues. The CDR3, as DNA: TGTGCCAGCAGTTACTCGGGGGGCACCGGGGAGCTGTTTTTT. Amino acid sequence: CASSYSGGTGELFF.

This sequence joins TRBV19 and TRBJ2-7, with D possibly TRBD1 on 6 matching bases. The germline V gene encodes CDR1 LNHDA and CDR2 SQIVND (reference sequence). The CDR3 is 14 residues long. V lost 5 bases and J lost 5, with 16 bases in between. CDR3 sequence: CASSPLDRYHEQYF. Here the CDR3 DNA reads TGTGCCAGTAGTCCTCTCGACAGGTACCACGAGCAGTACTTC.

This clone was counted only a few times. The chain recombines TRBV2 with TRBJ1-4, with D possibly TRBD1 on 5 matching bases. Trimming removed 6 bases at V and 3 bases at J, with 11 bases between. Germline V CDR1 and CDR2: SNHLY, FYNNEI. The CDR3 loop spans 14 amino acids. The CDR3 here is CASRGGSSNEKLFF. The CDR3, as DNA: TGTGCCAGCAGGGGGGGATCATCTAATGAAAAACTGTTTTTT.

The chain links TRBV6-5 to TRBJ1-1; 8 nucleotides agree with TRBD1. J gave up 5 bases and V 1 base, and 9 bases lay outside the gene matches. The CDR3 length is 16 residues. Germline V gene data show CDR1 as MNHEY and CDR2 as SVGAGI. The CDR3 is CASSYLSGGAGTEAFF. The CDR3 DNA reads TGTGCCAGCAGTTACTTGTCAGGGGGCGCGGGGACTGAAGCTTTCTTT.

This chain links TRBV11-3 with TRBJ2-7, with 9 bases identical to TRBD1. This CDR3 is 15 amino acids long. Trimming took 0 bases from V and 1 from J; bases not matched to a gene: 1. Germline CDR1 and CDR2: SGHNT and YENEEA. The chain's CDR3 is CASSLDGQGSYEQYF. The DNA for the CDR3 is TGTGCCAGCAGCTTAGATGGACAGGGGTCCTACGAGCAGTACTTC.

V gene TRBV10-3 combines with J gene TRBJ1-5; TRBD1 is a possible D gene (6 bases). Germline V gene data show CDR1 as ENHRY and CDR2 as SYGVKD. Between the trimmed V and J ends, which lost 4 bases and 3 bases, there was a span of 13 bases. This CDR3 is built from 15 residues. In nucleotides, the CDR3 is TGTGCCATCAGTGGTTCAGGGGAATACAATCAGCCCCAGCATTTT. Residues: CAISGSGEYNQPQHF.

This clone was observed a handful of times. In DNA, the CDR3 is TGTGCCAGCAGTGACAGGGTGAGCAATTCACCCCTCCACTTT. This translates into CASSDRVSNSPLHF. J is TRBJ1-6 and V is TRBV25-1; D may be TRBD1 (5 bases). This CDR3 contains 14 residues. Germline CDR1 is MGHDK and CDR2 is SYGVNS. V dropped 3 bases and J dropped 7 bases, with 10 bases sitting between them.

This clone showed up just a few times. The V gene is TRBV9, the J gene TRBJ2-1; 7 bases map to TRBD2. V shed 3 bases, J shed 2 bases, and the junction held 5 bases outside the gene matches. Looked up from germline, CDR1 is SGDLS and CDR2 is YYNGEE. This CDR3 comprises 15 residues. CDR3 in amino acids: CASSATAGTYNEQFF. In DNA form, the CDR3 reads TGTGCCAGCAGCGCGACAGCGGGGACCTACAATGAGCAGTTCTTC.

The V gene is TRBV2, the J gene TRBJ2-3; 12 bases agree with TRBD1. This CDR3 spans 12 amino acids. The germline V gene encodes CDR1 SNHLY and CDR2 FYNNEI. With V trimmed by 6 bases and J by 14 bases, 6 bases remained unmatched. The CDR3 DNA is TGTGCCAGCAGGGAGGGACAGGGGGCAGCGTATTTT. It encodes CASREGQGAAYF.

This clone was found a few times. This chain uses TRBV6-5 with TRBJ2-1, with 13 bases that match TRBD2. The length of the CDR3 is 16 residues. The V segment lost 2 bases and the J segment 7 bases; nucleotides outside the gene matches: 5. CDR1 is MNHEY, CDR2 SVGAGI, per germline. CDR3 sequence reads: CASSYRTSGGVNEQFF. The CDR3, as DNA: TGTGCCAGCAGTTACCGGACTAGCGGGGGCGTGAATGAGCAGTTCTTC.

The chain carries TRBV27 and TRBJ2-5; 8 nucleotides align to TRBD2. The trim removed 0 bases at V and 5 bases at J, leaving 5 bases unmatched. The CDR3 has 15 amino acids. Germline loops: CDR1 MNHEY, CDR2 SMNVEV (reference sequence). This CDR3 is CASSLSSGGPETQYF. The CDR3 nucleotides read TGTGCCAGCAGTTTATCGTCGGGGGGGCCGGAGACCCAGTACTTC.

In this sample, this clone turned up a few times. The V gene is TRBV4-2, the J gene TRBJ1-2, with 8 bases identical to TRBD1. The CDR3 is 15 amino acids. The V segment lost 2 bases and the J segment 7 bases; nucleotides outside the gene matches: 9. Germline CDR1 reads LGHNA; CDR2 reads YNFKEQ. CDR3 loop: CASSQPPGQGAGYTF. In nucleotides, the CDR3 is TGTGCCAGCAGCCAACCCCCGGGGCAGGGGGCTGGCTACACCTTC.

V is TRBV10-2 and J is TRBJ2-5, with 11 bases aligning to TRBD2. The CDR3 has 13 amino acids. Trimming removed 9 bases from V and 2 bases from J; junction bases left unmatched: 2. Germline CDR1 and CDR2: WSHSY and SAAADI. This CDR3 is CASRLAGQETQYF. CDR3 nucleotides: TGCGCCAGTAGACTAGCGGGGCAAGAGACCCAGTACTTC.

This clone was seen ten or more times. The genes are TRBV7-2 and TRBJ2-3; D may be TRBD1 (5 bases). V was clipped by 7 bases and J by 5 bases, with 10 bases between them. Germline V gene lookup returns CDR1 SGHTA and CDR2 FQGNSA. The CDR3 is made up of 12 amino acids. CDR3 sequence (DNA): TGTGCCAGCACCCAAGGGGAAGATACGCAGTATTTT. This codes for CASTQGEDTQYF.

This clone turned up a few times. The CDR3 nucleotides are TGTGCCAGCAGCTTAAGGGCAGGGGATTCACCCCTCCACTTT. Its protein is CASSLRAGDSPLHF. This chain connects TRBV11-3 to TRBJ1-6; weak D call: TRBD1 (6 bases). V shed 2 bases and J shed 8 bases, with 10 bases lying between them. This CDR3 is built from 14 residues. Germline loops: CDR1 SGHNT, CDR2 YENEEA.

The table lists this clone with many counts. This chain uses TRBV9 with TRBJ2-7; the D gene is possibly TRBD2 (5 bases). Germline V CDR1 and CDR2: SGDLS, YYNGEE. The CDR3 sequence is 14 residues long. V lost 0 bases and J lost 3, with 10 bases in between. The CDR3 coding sequence is TGTGCCAGCAGCGTAGGAGGAGGTAACTACGAGCAGTACTTC. Residues: CASSVGGGNYEQYF.

J is TRBJ1-1 and V is TRBV5-4, with 9 bases that match TRBD1. Trimming cost V 5 bases and J 3 bases; bases outside gene matches: 11. Per germline, CDR1 SGHNT and CDR2 YYREEE (reference sequence). The CDR3 spans 16 residues. The CDR3 coding sequence is TGTGCCAGCAGACGATTGAGCGGGACAGGGTACACTGAAGCTTTCTTT. Translated, it gives CASRRLSGTGYTEAFF. Full variable domain (remainder filled in from reference TRBV5-4 and TRBJ1-1): ETGVTQSPTHLIKTRGQQVTLRCSSQSGHNTVSWYQQALGQGPQFIFQYYREEENGRGNFPPRFSGLQFPNYSSELNVNALELDDSALYLCASRRLSGTGYTEAFFGQGTRLTVV.

This clone turned up a few times. J is TRBJ1-6 and V is TRBV4-3; D is possibly TRBD1 (6 bases). The length of the CDR3 is 17 residues. Germline CDR1 is LGHNA and CDR2 is YSLEER. The V end lost 4 bases, the J end lost 0 bases, and 13 bases lay between the germline ends. The CDR3 sequence is CASSLGTGHSYNSPLHF. DNA for the CDR3: TGCGCCAGCAGCCTTGGAACAGGGCACTCCTATAATTCACCCCTCCACTTT.

The CDR3, as DNA: TGCAGTGCCCCTCGGGTTGTGGAGCAGTACTTC. This translates into CSAPRVVEQYF. V and J are TRBV20-1 and TRBJ2-7; unclear D gene. This CDR3 region has 11 residues. V lost 6 bases, J lost 7 bases, and 13 bases lay in between. Germline values: CDR1 DFQATT, CDR2 SNEGSKA (reference sequence).

The V and J genes are TRBV6-5 and TRBJ2-2; the D gene is possibly TRBD1 (5 bases). V was cut by 2 bases and J by 7 bases, with 14 bases left in between. Germline CDR1 is MNHEY and CDR2 is SVGAGI. This CDR3 spans 15 amino acids. As DNA, the CDR3 is TGTGCCAGCAGTTACCGAGCGCAGGGTGACGGGGAGCTGTTTTTT. Amino acids: CASSYRAQGDGELFF.